This TCR beta chain was identified during a study of T cells in Graves' hyperthyroidism and ophthalmopathy. Stable hyperthyroidism: no ophthalmopathy progression over 18 months of follow-up. Thyroid ultrasound and orbital computed tomography, with clinical symptoms and serum thyroxine and TRAb, informed diagnoses. Amplification of TCR beta CDR3 regions used RNA as the template. TCR CDR3 underwent first-round RT-PCR with the HTBI primer set. TCRdb reprocessed the multiplex PCR reads via MiXCR and lists one record per CDR3 protein. The sample lists over 650,000 distinct CDR3 sequences; around 17% were seen once. Germline loops: CDR1 SGDLS, CDR2 YYNGEE. V gave up 4 bases and J gave up 7 bases; unmatched junction bases: 8. The CDR3 has 15 amino acids.

The chain recombines TRBV9 with TRBJ1-6, with 7 positions matching TRBD1. The sample taken for sequencing was blood. The TCR sequence derives from a man aged 18 to 35 with Graves' hyperthyroidism. CDR3 nucleotides: TGTGCCAGCAGCTTAGAACCGGGACAGAATTCACCCCTCCACTTT. Translation: CASSLEPGQNSPLHF.